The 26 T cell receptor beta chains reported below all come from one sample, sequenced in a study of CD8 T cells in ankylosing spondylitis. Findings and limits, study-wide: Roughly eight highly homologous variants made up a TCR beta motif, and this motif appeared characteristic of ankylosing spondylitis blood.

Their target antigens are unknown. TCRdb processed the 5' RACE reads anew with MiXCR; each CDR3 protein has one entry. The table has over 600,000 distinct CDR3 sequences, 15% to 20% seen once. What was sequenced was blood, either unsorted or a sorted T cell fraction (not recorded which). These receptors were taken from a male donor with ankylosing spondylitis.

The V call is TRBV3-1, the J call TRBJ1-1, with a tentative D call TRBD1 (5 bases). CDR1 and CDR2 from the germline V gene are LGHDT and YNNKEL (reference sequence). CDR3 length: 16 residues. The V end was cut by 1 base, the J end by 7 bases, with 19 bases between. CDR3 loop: CASSQVGGGGPNEAFF. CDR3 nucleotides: TGTGCCAGCAGCCAAGTTGGGGGTGGAGGGCCTAATGAAGCTTTCTTT.

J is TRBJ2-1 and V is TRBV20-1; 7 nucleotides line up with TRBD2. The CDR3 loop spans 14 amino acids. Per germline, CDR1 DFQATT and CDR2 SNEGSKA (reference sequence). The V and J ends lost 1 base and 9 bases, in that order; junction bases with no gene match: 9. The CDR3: CSARGPFLAAEQFF. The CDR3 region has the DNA TGCAGTGCTAGAGGGCCCTTTCTAGCGGCTGAGCAGTTCTTC.

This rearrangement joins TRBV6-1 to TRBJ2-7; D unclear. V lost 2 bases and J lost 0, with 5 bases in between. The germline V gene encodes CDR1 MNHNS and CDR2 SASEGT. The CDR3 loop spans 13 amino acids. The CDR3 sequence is CASSERRSYEQYF. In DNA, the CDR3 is TGTGCCAGCAGTGAACGACGCTCCTACGAGCAGTACTTC.

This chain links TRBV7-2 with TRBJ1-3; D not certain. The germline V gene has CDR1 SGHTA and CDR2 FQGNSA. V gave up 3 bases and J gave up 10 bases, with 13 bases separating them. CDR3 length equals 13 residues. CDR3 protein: CASSFLPADTIYF. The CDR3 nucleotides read TGTGCCAGCAGCTTTCTCCCGGCCGATACCATATATTTT.

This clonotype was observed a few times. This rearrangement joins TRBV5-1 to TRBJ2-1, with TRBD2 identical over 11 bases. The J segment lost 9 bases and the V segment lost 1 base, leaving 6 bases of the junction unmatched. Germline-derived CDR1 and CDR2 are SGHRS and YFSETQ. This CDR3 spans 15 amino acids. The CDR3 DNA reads TGCGCCAGCAGCTTGTTCCTAGCGGGGGGCCTTGAGCAGTTCTTC. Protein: CASSLFLAGGLEQFF.

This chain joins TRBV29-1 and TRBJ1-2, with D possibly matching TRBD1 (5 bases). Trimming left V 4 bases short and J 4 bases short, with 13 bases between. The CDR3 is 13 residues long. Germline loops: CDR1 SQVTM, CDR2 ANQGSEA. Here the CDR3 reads CSVGKGQTYGYTF. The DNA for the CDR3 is TGCAGCGTTGGAAAGGGGCAGACCTATGGCTACACCTTC.

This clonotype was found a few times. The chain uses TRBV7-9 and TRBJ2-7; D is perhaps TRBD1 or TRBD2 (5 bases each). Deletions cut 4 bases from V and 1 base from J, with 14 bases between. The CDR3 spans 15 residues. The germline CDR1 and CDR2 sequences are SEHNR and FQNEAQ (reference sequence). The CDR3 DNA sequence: TGTGCCAGCAGCTGGGAGCAGGGTGGATCCTACGAGCAGTACTTC. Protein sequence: CASSWEQGGSYEQYF.

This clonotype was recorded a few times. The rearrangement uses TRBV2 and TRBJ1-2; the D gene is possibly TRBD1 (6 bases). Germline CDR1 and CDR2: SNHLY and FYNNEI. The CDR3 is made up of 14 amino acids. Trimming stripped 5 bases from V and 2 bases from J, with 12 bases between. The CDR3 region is CASSIMGGNYGYTF. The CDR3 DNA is TGTGCCAGCAGTATCATGGGGGGCAACTATGGCTACACCTTC.

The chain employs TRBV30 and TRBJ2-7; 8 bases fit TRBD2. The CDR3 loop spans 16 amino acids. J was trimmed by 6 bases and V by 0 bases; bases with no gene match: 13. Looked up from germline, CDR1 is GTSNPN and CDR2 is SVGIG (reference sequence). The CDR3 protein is CAWSVPGVAGFREQYF. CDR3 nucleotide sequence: TGTGCCTGGAGTGTACCGGGAGTAGCGGGGTTCCGCGAGCAGTACTTC.

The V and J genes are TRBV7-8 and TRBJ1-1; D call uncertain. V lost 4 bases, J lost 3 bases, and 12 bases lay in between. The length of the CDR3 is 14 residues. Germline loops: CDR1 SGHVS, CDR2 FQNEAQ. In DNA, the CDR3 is TGTGCCAGCAGCTCCCCCGAGGGTTACACTGAAGCTTTCTTT. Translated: CASSSPEGYTEAFF.

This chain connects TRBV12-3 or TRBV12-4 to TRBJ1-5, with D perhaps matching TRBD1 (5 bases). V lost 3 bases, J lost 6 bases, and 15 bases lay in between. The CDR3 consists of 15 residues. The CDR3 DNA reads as TGTGCCAGCAGTTTTGCAGGGAGACGGGGTCAGCCCCAGCATTTT. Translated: CASSFAGRRGQPQHF.

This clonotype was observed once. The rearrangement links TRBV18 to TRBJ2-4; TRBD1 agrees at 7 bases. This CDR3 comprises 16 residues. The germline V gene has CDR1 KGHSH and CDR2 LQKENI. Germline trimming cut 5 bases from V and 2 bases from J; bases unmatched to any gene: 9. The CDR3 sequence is CASSTIMRGPKNIQYF. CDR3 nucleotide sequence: TGTGCCAGCTCAACGATTATGAGGGGGCCCAAAAACATTCAGTACTTC.

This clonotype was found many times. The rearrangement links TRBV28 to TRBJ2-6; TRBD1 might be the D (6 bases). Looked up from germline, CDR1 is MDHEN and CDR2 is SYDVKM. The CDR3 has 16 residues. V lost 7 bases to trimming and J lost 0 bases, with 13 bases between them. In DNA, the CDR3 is TGTGCCAGCACTTGGGGGCGGTTCTCTGGGGCCAACGTCCTGACTTTC. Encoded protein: CASTWGRFSGANVLTF.

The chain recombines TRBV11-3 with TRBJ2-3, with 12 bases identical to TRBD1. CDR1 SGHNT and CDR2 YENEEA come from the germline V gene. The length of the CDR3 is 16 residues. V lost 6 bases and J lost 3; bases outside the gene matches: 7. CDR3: CASSFRDRGRTDTQYF. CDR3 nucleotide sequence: TGTGCCAGCAGTTTCCGGGACAGGGGGCGGACAGATACGCAGTATTTT. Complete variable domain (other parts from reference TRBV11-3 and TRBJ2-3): EAGVVQSPRYKIIEKKQPVAFWCNPISGHNTLYWYLQNLGQGPELLIRYENEEAVDDSQLPKDRFSAERLKGVDSTLKIQPAELGDSAVYLCASSFRDRGRTDTQYFGPGTRLTVL.

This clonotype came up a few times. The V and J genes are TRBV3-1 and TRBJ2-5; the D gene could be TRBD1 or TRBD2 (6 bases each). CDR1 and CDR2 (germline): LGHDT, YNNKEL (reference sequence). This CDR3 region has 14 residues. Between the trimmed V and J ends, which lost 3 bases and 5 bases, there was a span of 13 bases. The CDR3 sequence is CASSHGGGGETQYF. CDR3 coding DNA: TGTGCCAGCAGCCACGGGGGCGGAGGGGAGACCCAGTACTTC.

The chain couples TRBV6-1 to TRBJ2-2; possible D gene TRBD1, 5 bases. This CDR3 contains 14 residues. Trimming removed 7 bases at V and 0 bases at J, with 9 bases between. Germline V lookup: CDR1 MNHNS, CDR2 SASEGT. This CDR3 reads CASMRQTNTGELFF. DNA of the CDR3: TGTGCCAGCATGCGACAGACGAACACCGGGGAGCTGTTTTTT.

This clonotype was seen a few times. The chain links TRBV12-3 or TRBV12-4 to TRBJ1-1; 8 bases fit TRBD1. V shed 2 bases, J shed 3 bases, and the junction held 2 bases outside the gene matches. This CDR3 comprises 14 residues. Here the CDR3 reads CASSLPQGDTEAFF. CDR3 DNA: TGTGCCAGCAGTTTACCACAGGGGGACACTGAAGCTTTCTTT.

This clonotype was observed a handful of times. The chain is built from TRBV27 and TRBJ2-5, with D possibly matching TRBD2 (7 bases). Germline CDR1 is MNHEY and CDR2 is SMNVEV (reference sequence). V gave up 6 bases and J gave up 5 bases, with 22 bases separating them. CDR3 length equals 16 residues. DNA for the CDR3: TGTGCCAGCAGAAGGGTCAGCGGGACAACAGCGGAGACCCAGTACTTC. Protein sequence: CASRRVSGTTAETQYF.

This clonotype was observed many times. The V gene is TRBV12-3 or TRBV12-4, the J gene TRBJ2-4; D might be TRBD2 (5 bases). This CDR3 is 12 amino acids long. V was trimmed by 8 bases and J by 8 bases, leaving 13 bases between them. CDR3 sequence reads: CASRGLQDIQYF. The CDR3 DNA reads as TGTGCCAGCCGCGGGCTCCAGGACATTCAGTACTTC.

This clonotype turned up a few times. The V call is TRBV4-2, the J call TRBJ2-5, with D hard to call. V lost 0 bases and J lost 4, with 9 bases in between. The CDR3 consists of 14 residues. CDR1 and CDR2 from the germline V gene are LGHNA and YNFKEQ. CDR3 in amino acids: CASSQEGFPETQYF. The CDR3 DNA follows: TGTGCCAGCAGCCAAGAGGGGTTTCCAGAGACCCAGTACTTC.

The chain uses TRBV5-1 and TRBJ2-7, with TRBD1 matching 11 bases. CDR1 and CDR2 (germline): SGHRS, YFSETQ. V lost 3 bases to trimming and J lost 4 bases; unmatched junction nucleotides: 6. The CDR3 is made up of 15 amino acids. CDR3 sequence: CASSSGQGANYEQYF. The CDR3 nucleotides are TGCGCCAGCAGCTCCGGACAGGGGGCGAATTACGAGCAGTACTTC.

The CDR3 loop is CASSYSIRAFARYTGELFF. In nucleotides, the CDR3 is TGTGCCAGCAGTTACTCGATTCGGGCATTCGCGAGATACACCGGGGAGCTGTTTTTT. This chain connects TRBV6-2 or TRBV6-3 to TRBJ2-2; D unclear. V was clipped by 0 bases and J by 3 bases, with 20 bases between them. In germline, CDR1 is MNHEY, CDR2 SVGEGT. CDR3 length equals 19 residues.

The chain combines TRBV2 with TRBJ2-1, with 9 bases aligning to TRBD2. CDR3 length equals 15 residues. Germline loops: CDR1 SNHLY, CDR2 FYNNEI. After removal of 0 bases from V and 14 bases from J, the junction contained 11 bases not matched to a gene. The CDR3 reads CASSEASSKAGGEFF. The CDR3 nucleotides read TGTGCCAGCAGTGAAGCGTCCTCCAAGGCGGGAGGGGAGTTCTTC.

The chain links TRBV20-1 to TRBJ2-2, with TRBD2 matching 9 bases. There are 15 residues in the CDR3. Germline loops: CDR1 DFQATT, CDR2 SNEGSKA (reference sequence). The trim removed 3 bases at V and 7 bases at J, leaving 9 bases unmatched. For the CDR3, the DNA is TGCAGTGCTAGGGAACCCTCGCGGGGGGGCGGGGAGCTGTTTTTT. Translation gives CSAREPSRGGGELFF.

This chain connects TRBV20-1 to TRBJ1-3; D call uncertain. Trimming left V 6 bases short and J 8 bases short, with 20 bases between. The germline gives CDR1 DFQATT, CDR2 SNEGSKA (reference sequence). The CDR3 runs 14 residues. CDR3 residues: CSATGTPSGDTIYF. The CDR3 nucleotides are TGCAGTGCCACGGGAACCCCATCCGGGGACACCATATATTTT.

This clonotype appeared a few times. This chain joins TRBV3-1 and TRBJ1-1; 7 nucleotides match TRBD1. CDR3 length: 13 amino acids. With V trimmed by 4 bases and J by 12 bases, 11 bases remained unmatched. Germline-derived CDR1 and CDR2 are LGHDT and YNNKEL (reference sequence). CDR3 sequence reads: CASSPLAGQLTFF. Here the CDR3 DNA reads TGTGCCAGCAGCCCTCTTGCGGGACAGCTAACTTTCTTT.